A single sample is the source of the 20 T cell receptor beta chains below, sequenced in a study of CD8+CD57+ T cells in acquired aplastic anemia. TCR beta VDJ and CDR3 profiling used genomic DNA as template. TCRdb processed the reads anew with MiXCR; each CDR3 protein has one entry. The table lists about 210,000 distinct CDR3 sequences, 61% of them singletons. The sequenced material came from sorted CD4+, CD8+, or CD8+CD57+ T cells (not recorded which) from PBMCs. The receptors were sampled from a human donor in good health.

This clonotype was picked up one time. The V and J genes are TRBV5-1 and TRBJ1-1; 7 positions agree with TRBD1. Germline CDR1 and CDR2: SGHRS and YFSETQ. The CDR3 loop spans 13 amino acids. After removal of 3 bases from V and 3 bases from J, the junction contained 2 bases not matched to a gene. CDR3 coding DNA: TGCGCCAGCAGCTGGACAGGCCACACTGAAGCTTTCTTT. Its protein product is CASSWTGHTEAFF.

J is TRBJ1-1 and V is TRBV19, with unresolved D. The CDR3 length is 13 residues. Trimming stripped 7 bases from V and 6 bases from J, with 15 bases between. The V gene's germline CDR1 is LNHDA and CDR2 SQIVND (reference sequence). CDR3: CASTDWVWAEAFF. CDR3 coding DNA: TGTGCCAGTACCGACTGGGTGTGGGCTGAAGCTTTCTTT.

CDR3 amino acids: CASSVGTGNTGELFF. CDR3 nucleotides: TGCGCCAGCAGCGTTGGGACAGGGAACACCGGGGAGCTGTTTTTT. This chain links TRBV5-1 with TRBJ2-2, with TRBD1 matching 8 bases. Per germline, CDR1 SGHRS and CDR2 YFSETQ. This CDR3 spans 15 amino acids. Trimming took 4 bases from V and 1 from J; bases not matched to a gene: 3.

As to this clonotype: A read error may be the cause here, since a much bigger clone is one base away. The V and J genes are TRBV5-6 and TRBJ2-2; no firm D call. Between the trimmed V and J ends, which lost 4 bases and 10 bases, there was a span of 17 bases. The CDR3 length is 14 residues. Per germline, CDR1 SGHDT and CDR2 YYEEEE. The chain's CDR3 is CASSAVLADVELFF. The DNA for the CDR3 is TGTGCCAGCAGCGCCGTATTGGCGGACGTGGAGCTGTTTTTT.

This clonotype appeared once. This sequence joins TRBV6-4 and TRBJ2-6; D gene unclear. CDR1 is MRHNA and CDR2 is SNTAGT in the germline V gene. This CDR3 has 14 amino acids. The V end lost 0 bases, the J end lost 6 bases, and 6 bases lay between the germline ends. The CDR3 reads CASSDSSSANVLTF. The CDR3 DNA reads TGTGCCAGCAGTGACTCATCCTCGGCCAACGTCCTGACTTTC.

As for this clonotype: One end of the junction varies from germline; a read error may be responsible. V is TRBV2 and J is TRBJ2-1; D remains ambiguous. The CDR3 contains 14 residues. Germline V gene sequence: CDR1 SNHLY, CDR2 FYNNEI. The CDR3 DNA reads TGTGCCAGTAGTGAGTGGCTGGCTCCCAATGAGCAGTTCTTC. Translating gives CASSEWLAPNEQFF.

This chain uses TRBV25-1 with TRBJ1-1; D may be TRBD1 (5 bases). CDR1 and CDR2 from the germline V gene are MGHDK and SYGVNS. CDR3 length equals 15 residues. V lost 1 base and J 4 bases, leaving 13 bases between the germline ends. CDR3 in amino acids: CASSESRGTATEAFF. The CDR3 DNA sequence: TGTGCCAGCAGTGAATCCCGGGGGACGGCCACTGAAGCTTTCTTT.

The CDR3 protein is CASSETIQGAVGGQPQHF. DNA of the CDR3: TGTGCCAGCAGTGAAACGATACAGGGGGCGGTCGGGGGGCAGCCCCAGCATTTT. The chain uses TRBV2 and TRBJ1-5; 9 bases line up with TRBD1. CDR3 length: 18 residues. CDR1 is SNHLY and CDR2 is FYNNEI in the germline V gene. The V gene end was trimmed by 2 bases and the J gene end by 7 bases; junction bases not matched to a gene: 15.

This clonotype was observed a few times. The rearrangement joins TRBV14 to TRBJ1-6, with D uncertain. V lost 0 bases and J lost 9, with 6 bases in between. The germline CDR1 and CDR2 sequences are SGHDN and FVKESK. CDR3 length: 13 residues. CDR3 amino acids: CASSQDDGSPLHF. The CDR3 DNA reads TGTGCCAGCAGCCAAGATGACGGTTCACCCCTCCACTTT.

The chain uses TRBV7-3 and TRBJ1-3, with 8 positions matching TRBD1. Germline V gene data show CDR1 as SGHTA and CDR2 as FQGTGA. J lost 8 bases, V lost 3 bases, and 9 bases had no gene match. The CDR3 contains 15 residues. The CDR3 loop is CASSFDRGLGDTIYF. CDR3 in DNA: TGTGCCAGCAGCTTCGACAGGGGCCTAGGGGACACCATATATTTT.

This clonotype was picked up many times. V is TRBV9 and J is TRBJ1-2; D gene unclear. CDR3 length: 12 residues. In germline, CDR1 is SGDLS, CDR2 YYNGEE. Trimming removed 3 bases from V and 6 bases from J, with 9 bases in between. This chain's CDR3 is CASSGREDGYTF. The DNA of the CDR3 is TGTGCCAGCAGCGGCCGAGAGGATGGCTACACCTTC.

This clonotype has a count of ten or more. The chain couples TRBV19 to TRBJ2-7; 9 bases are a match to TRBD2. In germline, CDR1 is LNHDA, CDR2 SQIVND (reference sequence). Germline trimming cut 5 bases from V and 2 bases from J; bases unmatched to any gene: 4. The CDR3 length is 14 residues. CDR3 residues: CASSLSGSTYEQYF. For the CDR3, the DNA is TGTGCCAGTAGTCTTAGCGGGAGCACCTACGAGCAGTACTTC.

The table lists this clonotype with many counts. The DNA for the CDR3 is TGTGCCAGCAGCTACGGGACTAGCGGGGGGCCCTACAATGAGCAGTTCTTC. Its translation is CASSYGTSGGPYNEQFF. V and J are TRBV11-1 and TRBJ2-1, with 15 bases fitting TRBD2. The CDR3 is 17 amino acids. Germline values: CDR1 SGHAT, CDR2 FQDESV (reference sequence). J was trimmed by 2 bases and V by 4 bases; bases with no gene match: 3.

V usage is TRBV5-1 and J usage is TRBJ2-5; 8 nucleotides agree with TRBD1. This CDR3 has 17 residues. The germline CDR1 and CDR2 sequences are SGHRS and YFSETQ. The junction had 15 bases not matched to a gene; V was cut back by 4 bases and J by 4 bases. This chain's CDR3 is CASSIGTWTGLRETQYF. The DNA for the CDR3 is TGCGCCAGCAGCATTGGTACCTGGACAGGGCTTCGAGAGACCCAGTACTTC.

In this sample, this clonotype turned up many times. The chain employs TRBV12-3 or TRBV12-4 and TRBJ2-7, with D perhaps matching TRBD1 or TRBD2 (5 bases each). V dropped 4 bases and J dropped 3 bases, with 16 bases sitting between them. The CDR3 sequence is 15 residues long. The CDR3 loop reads CASSSIGTGNYEQYF. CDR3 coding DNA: TGTGCCAGCAGTTCTATAGGGACCGGTAACTACGAGCAGTACTTC.

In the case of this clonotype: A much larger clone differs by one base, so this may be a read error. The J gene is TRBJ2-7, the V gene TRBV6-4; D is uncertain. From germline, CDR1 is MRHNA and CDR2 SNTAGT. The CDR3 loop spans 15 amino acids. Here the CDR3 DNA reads TGTGCCAGCATGGTTGCACAACGGAGCTCCTACGGGCAGTACTTC. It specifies CASMVAQRSSYGQYF.

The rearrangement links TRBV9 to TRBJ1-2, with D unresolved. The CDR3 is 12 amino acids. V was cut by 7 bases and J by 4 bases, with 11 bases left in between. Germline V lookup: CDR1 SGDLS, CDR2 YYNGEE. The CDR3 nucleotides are TGTGCCAGCGGCGGGCGAATCTATGGCTACACCTTC. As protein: CASGGRIYGYTF.

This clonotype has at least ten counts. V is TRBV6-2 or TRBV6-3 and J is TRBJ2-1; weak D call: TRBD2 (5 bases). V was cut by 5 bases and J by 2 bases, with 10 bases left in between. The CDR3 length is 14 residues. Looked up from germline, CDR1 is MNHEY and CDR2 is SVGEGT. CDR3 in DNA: TGTGCCAGCAGTATCCCCGGGACCTACAATGAGCAGTTCTTC. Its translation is CASSIPGTYNEQFF.

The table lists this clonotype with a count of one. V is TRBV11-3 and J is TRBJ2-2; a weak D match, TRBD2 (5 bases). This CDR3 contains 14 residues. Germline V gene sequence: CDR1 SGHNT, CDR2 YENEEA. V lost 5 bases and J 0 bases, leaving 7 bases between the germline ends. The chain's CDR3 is CASSPRANTGELFF. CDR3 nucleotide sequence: TGTGCCAGCAGCCCGAGGGCGAACACCGGGGAGCTGTTTTTT.

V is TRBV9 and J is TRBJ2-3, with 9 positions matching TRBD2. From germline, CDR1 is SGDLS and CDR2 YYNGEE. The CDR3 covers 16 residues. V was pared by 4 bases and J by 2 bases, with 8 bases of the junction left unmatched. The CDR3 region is CASSTRGTSYTDTQYF. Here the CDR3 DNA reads TGTGCCAGCAGCACTCGAGGGACTAGCTACACAGATACGCAGTATTTT.